The sequence of this TCR beta chain was determined in a study of blood T cell repertoires in COVID-19 (dated by TCRdb to 2018 to 2021). In the study overall: Collaborator samples came from the United States, Italy and Spain and covered acute and convalescent phases of COVID-19. A freely available public database, intended as a resource for researchers studying the immune response to SARS-CoV-2, is where the repertoires were released. Where available, HLA class I and class II types were obtained from metadata supplied by the sample provider rather than from assay-based typing. A de-identified subject ID, COVID-19 status, age in years and sex were almost always included in the sample metadata. Deeply sampled blood TCRbeta repertoires from subjects exposed to, actively infected with, or recovered from COVID-19 were included in the dataset. The samples were drawn from two sources: the first 160 participants of the ongoing ImmuneRACE study, and 1,200 or so subjects contributed by 6 global collaborators. The material from the prospective study consisted of cDNA or gDNA derived from T cells, B-cell-depleted T cells, or PBMCs. Overall study results and their limits: The amount of clinical and demographic metadata varied by source and participant and was provided uncurated.

On this clone itself: The specificity of this receptor is unknown. No much larger clone is present one base from it, and per-base qualities are unavailable.

TCRbeta CDR3 regions were amplified from genomic DNA using the immunoSEQ Assay, a bias-controlled multiplex PCR. From the authors' description of their analysis: The number of nucleated cells in each sample was estimated from the amplification of reference gene primers within the assay. Sequence reads were collapsed and filtered to measure the absolute abundance of every unique TCRbeta CDR3 rearrangement. For each sample, productive Simpson clonality was calculated as the square root of Simpson's diversity index over productive rearrangements. TCRdb stores this immuneACCESS table with in-frame sequences only. Part of the clones is absent; in the studies checked, under half of the shortfall reflects unresolved V genes, and no reason is known for the rest. Clone size and V and J calls were adopted from that table, with D and trimming inferred from the DNA. The sample table shows about 360,000 clones, and about 88% are seen once. Of the sample, around 7.5% is held by the ten largest clones.

One collaborating source in Seattle enrolled patients while the patients were actively infected and followed the patients over time throughout the course of disease. Collaborating institutions collected whole blood in K2EDTA tubes following their own protocols. For TCRbeta analysis, collaborators shipped samples in one of three forms: frozen whole blood, isolated PBMCs, or DNA extracted from either of those sample types. After removal of 6 bases from V and 7 bases from J, the junction retains 9 bases not matched to a gene. In the germline V gene, CDR1 corresponds to SGHTA and CDR2 to FQGNSA. The CDR3, from cysteine to phenylalanine, totals 15 residues. Only the CDR3 region is kept as DNA, spanning 45 bases read in frame from base 1.

This receptor chain uses TRBV7-2 and TRBJ1-4, with 9 bases in between that match TRBD1. This clonotype originated in a woman in her sixties or seventies with COVID-19, enrolled during active disease. The sample consisted of peripheral blood. The CDR3 has the sequence CASRTRTGASEKLFF. The nucleotides are TGTGCCAGCAGAACCCGGACAGGGGCTAGTGAAAAACTGTTTTTT.